The 10 T cell receptor beta chains below all came from one sample that was sequenced in a study of brain metastases from non-small cell lung cancer. Data came from immunoSEQ multiplex PCR; TCRdb stores just in-frame clones and leaves some out. Here the sample spans some 2,000 clones, roughly 85% being singletons. Sequencing was carried out using tumor-adjacent normal tissue. These receptors all come from a donor over 35 with non-small cell lung cancer.

The rearrangement uses TRBV19 and TRBJ2-3, with TRBD1 matching 8 bases. J lost 5 bases, V lost 6 bases, and 4 bases had no gene match. This CDR3 is built from 13 residues. CDR1 is LNHDA, CDR2 SQIVND, per germline (reference sequence). CDR3 protein: CASRGTGGDTQYF. DNA for the CDR3: TGTGCCAGTAGAGGAACAGGGGGAGATACGCAGTATTTT.

The chain couples TRBV6-6 to TRBJ2-7; 7 nucleotides line up with TRBD1. The germline V gene encodes CDR1 MNHNY and CDR2 SVGAGI (reference sequence). The J segment lost 1 base and the V segment lost 6 bases, leaving 12 bases of the junction unmatched. This CDR3 has 16 residues. Here the CDR3 DNA reads TGTGCCAGCAGCCCATATCCCGGGACAGTTTCCTACGAGCAGTACTTC. As protein: CASSPYPGTVSYEQYF.

Only one count was recorded for this clone. V and J are TRBV21-1 and TRBJ2-7; the D call TRBD2 from the table was never checked on the DNA. TRBV21-1 is labeled a pseudogene. The CDR3 spans 11 residues. In DNA form, the CDR3 reads TGTGCCAGCAGCTCGAGTTACGAGCAGTACTTC. Residues: CASSSSYEQYF.

The chain links TRBV6-1 to TRBJ1-1; 9 nucleotides align to TRBD1. V lost 3 bases, J lost 2 bases, and 7 bases stayed unmatched. Germline V gives CDR1 MNHNS, CDR2 SASEGT. The CDR3 has 16 residues. CDR3 residues: CASSDGTGYSNTEAFF. CDR3 nucleotide sequence: TGTGCCAGCAGTGATGGGACAGGGTACTCAAACACTGAAGCTTTCTTT.

The gene calls are TRBV19 and TRBJ2-1, with 15 bases aligning to TRBD2. V lost 6 bases and J lost 7; bases outside the gene matches: 13. Per germline, CDR1 LNHDA and CDR2 SQIVND (reference sequence). This CDR3 contains 18 residues. CDR3 bases: TGTGCCAGTAGAAACCCCTTAGGACTAGCGGGAGGGCTAAATGAGCAGTTCTTC. It translates to CASRNPLGLAGGLNEQFF.

CDR3 nucleotides: TGTGCCAGCAGGACTAGCGGGAGCTCTGGGGCCAACGTCCTGACTTTC. Its translation: CASRTSGSSGANVLTF. V and J are TRBV3-1 (or the pseudogene TRBV3-2) and TRBJ2-6, with TRBD2 matching 12 bases. V was clipped by 6 bases and J by 0 bases; unmatched bases: 0. The CDR3 is made up of 16 amino acids. Germline-derived CDR1 and CDR2 are LGHDT and YNNKEL (reference sequence).

The genes are TRBV7-2 and TRBJ2-7; either TRBD1 or TRBD2 may supply D (6 bases each). Germline values: CDR1 SGHTA, CDR2 FQGNSA. Trimming pared 0 bases from V and 6 bases from J, leaving 12 bases between. The CDR3 runs 14 residues. The CDR3 reads CASSLAYEGGEQYF. In DNA, the CDR3 is TGTGCCAGCAGCTTAGCGTATGAGGGGGGCGAGCAGTACTTC.

The chain uses TRBV7-9 and TRBJ2-2, with TRBD1 matching over 7 bases. Trimming cost V 8 bases and J 6 bases; bases outside gene matches: 18. Germline values: CDR1 SEHNR, CDR2 FQNEAQ (reference sequence). The CDR3 covers 17 residues. CDR3 residues: CASGRDKGASIAGELFF. CDR3 coding DNA: TGTGCCAGCGGTAGGGACAAGGGGGCCTCGATCGCCGGGGAGCTGTTTTTT.

The chain combines TRBV19 with TRBJ2-5; TRBD1 matches 7 bases. Germline loops: CDR1 LNHDA, CDR2 SQIVND (reference sequence). This CDR3 region has 13 residues. The junction had 3 bases not matched to a gene; V was cut back by 7 bases and J by 1 base. CDR3 sequence: CASTRGPQETQYF. For the CDR3, the DNA is TGTGCCAGTACGAGGGGGCCCCAAGAGACCCAGTACTTC.

The chain carries TRBV2 and TRBJ2-3; TRBD1 agrees at 9 bases. Germline CDR1 and CDR2: SNHLY and FYNNEI. CDR3 length equals 14 residues. V gave up 6 bases and J gave up 1 base; unmatched junction bases: 2. Here the CDR3 reads CASRDRGGTDTQYF. The CDR3 DNA reads as TGTGCCAGCAGGGACAGGGGTGGCACAGATACGCAGTATTTT.